This T cell receptor beta chain was sequenced for a study of glioma-infiltrating T cells after dendritic cell vaccination. Time point given: after dendritic cell vaccination, including at tumor progression/relapse. PBMC sampling occurred before vaccination, two weeks after the third dose, and at progression. Data came from immunoSEQ multiplex PCR; TCRdb stores just in-frame clones and leaves some out. The sample comprises 75,000 to 85,000 clones, about nine tenths of which are singletons, and 2% to 2.5% rests with the top ten. There are 15 residues in the CDR3. Trimming took off 2 bases at V and 1 base at J, with 11 bases between the two ends. Germline CDR1 and CDR2: MNHEY and SVGAGI.

The V and J genes are TRBV6-5 and TRBJ1-1; D call uncertain. The material was blood, obtained after dendritic cell vaccination. The origin of this receptor is a human donor with glioblastoma. CDR3 in DNA: TGTGCCAGCAGTTACGGGGTGGACTGGAACACTGAAGCTTTCTTT. Amino acids: CASSYGVDWNTEAFF.